This T cell receptor beta chain was retrieved from a study of shared clonotypes between healthy human individuals. Deep was the level used in running the assay. Here immunoSEQ multiplex PCR was the method, and the copy in TCRdb shows in-frame clones only, minus some. The table lists some 2,400,000 clones, approximately 96% of them singletons. Per germline, CDR1 SEHNR and CDR2 FQNEAQ (reference sequence). The CDR3 runs 15 residues. V was clipped by 5 bases and J by 3 bases, with 16 bases between them. As regards this clone: Its antigen is as yet unknown.

Notes on the study in general: Sequencing depth was predicted to influence how clonotypes are shared among donors.

Sequencing was carried out using naive CD4+ T cells sorted from blood. The subset: CD45RA+ positively selected. The TCR comes from a young man in good health. The chain employs TRBV7-9 and TRBJ2-5, with TRBD1 as a possible D gene (6 bases). CDR3 coding DNA: TGTGCCAGCAGCCCCCGACGGACAGAGAAAGAGACCCAGTACTTC. It specifies CASSPRRTEKETQYF.